This TCR beta chain was captured by sequencing in a study of blood T cell repertoires in COVID-19. Study summary: Acute and convalescent COVID-19 specimens originated in the United States, Italy and Spain. T cells, B-cell-depleted T cells, or PBMCs provided the cDNA or gDNA that served as material.

Germline V gene data show CDR1 as SEHNR and CDR2 as FQNEAQ (reference sequence). The CDR3 totals 16 residues. V shed 1 base, J shed 5 bases, and the junction held 9 bases outside the gene matches. In the authors' workflow: Reference gene primers were amplified, and this amplification served to estimate nucleated cell counts. Sequencing used immunoSEQ multiplex PCR; TCRdb keeps in-frame clones, though not all of them. V, J and clone size are taken as reported in that table, and D and trimming were inferred from the DNA itself. The data show about 150,000 clones, 87% seen once. The V gene is TRBV7-9, the J gene TRBJ1-1, with 8 bases fitting TRBD1. The sample comprised peripheral blood. The sequence derives from a human donor in a cohort sampled during active COVID-19. CDR3 region: CASSLERTGLGTEAFF. The CDR3 nucleotides read TGTGCCAGCAGCTTAGAAAGGACAGGGTTGGGAACTGAAGCTTTCTTT.